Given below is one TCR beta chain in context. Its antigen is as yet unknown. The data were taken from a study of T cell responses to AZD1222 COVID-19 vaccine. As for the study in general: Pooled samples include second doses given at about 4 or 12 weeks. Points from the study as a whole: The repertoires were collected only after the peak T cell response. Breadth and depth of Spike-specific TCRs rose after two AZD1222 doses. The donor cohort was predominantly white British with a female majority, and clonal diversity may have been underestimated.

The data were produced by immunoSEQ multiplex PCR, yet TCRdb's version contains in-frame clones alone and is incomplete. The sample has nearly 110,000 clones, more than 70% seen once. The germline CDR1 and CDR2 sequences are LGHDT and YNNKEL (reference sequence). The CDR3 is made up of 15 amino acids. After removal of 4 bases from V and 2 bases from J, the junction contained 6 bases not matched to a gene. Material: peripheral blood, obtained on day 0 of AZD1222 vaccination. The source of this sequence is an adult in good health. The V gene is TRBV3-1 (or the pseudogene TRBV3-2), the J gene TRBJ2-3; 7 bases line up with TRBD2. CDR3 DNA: TGTGCCAGCAGCCTCCCGACTAGCACCACAGATACGCAGTATTTT. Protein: CASSLPTSTTDTQYF.